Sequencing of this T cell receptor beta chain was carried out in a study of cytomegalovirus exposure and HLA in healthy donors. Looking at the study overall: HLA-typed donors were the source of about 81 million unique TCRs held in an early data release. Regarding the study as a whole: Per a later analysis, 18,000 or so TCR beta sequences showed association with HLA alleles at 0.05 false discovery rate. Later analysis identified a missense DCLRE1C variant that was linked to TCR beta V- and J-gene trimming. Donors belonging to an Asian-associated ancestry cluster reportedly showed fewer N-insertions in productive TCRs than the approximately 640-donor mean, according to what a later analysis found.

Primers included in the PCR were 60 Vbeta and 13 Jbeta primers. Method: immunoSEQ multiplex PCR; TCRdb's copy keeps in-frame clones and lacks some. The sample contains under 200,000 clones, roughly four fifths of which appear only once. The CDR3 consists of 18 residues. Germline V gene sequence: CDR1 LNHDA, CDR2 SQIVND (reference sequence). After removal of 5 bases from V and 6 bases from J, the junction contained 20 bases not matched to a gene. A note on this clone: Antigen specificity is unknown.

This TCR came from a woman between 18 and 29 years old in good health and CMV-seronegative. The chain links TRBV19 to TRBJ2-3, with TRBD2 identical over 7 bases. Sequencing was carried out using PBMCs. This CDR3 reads CASSPGGRETDAVDTQYF. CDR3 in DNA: TGTGCCAGTAGTCCCGGTGGGCGGGAGACAGATGCGGTGGATACGCAGTATTTT.